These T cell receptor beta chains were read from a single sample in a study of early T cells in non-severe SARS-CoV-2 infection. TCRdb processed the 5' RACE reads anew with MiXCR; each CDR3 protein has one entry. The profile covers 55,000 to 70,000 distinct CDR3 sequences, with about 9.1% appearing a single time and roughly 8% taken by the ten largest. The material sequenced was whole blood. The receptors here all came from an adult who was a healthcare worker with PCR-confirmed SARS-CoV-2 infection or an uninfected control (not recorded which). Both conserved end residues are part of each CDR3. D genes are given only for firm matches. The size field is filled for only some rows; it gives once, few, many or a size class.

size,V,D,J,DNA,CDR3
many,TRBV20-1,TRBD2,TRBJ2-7,TGCAGTGCTAGGGGGACTAGCGGGAGTATTTACGAGCAGTACTTC,CSARGTSGSIYEQYF
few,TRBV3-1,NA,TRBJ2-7,TGTGCCAGCAGCCAAGTAGATGTCTACGAGCAGTACTTC,CASSQVDVYEQYF
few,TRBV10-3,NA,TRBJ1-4,TGTGCCATCAGTGCGACAGCAACTAATGAAAAACTGTTTTTT,CAISATATNEKLFF
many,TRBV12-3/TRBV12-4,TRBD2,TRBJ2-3,TGTGCCAGCAGCAAAAGGGGGACTAGCCACTCGACGCAGTATTTT,CASSKRGTSHSTQYF
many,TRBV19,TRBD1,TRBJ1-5,TGTGCCAGTAGCCCAGGGGGGGCGAGTGGCAATCAGCCCCAGCATTTT,CASSPGGASGNQPQHF
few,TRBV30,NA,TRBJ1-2,TGTGCCTGGGGGGAGAGGGATTATGGCTACACCTTC,CAWGERDYGYTF
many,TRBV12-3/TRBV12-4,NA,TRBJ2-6,TGTGCCAGCAGTAGTGGGTCATCTGGGGCCAACGTCCTGACTTTC,CASSSGSSGANVLTF
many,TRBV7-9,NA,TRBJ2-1,TGTGCCAGCAGCTTACTGGTCCAGGCCTACAATGAGCAGTTCTTC,CASSLLVQAYNEQFF
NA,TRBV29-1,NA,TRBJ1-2,TGCAGCGTTGAAGATCTTTGGGCAGACAACGAAAACTATGGCTACACCTTC,CSVEDLWADNENYGYTF
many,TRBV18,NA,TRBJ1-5,TGTGCCAGCTCACCGGCCGGTAGCAGGGATCAGCCCCAGCATTTT,CASSPAGSRDQPQHF
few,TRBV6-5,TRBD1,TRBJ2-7,TGTGCCAGCAGTTACTCGAGAGACAGCGCTGACAGGGTATCATACGAGCAGTACTTC,CASSYSRDSADRVSYEQYF
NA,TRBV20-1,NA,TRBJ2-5,TGCAGTGCTAGCGGGGGAGAGACCCAGTACTTC,CSASGGETQYF
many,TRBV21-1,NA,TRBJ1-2,TGTGCCAGCAGCAAAGAACAGGAGGCCTATGGCTACACCTTC,CASSKEQEAYGYTF
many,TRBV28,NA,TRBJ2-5,TGTGCTACTGAAGGAGGGGCGAAAGAGACCCAGTACTTC,CATEGGAKETQYF
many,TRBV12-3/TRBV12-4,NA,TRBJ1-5,TGTGCCAGCAGTCGAGGGGGAAAGTCCGATCAGCCCCAGCATTTT,CASSRGGKSDQPQHF
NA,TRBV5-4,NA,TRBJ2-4,TGTGCCAGCAGCTTGCAGGAGCGACAGGTCCACATTCAGTACTTC,CASSLQERQVHIQYF
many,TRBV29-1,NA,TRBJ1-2,TGCAGCGCCGGGACTTCTAACTATGGCTACACCTTC,CSAGTSNYGYTF
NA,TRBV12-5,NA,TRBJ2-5,TGTGCTAGTGGTACGACAGGACAAGAGACCCAGTACTTC,CASGTTGQETQYF
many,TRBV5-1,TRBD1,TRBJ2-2,TGCGCCAGCAGCGATAGAGAAAGGGGACAGGGTCGCACCGGGGAGCTGTTTTTT,CASSDRERGQGRTGELFF
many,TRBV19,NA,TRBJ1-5,TGTGCCAGTCTCCACGCGGGGGGTGACAATCAGCCCCAGCATTTT,CASLHAGGDNQPQHF
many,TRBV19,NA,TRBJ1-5,TGTGCCACGGCGACACTTCTCAATCAGCCCCAGCATTTT,CATATLLNQPQHF